A single sample is the source of the 5 T cell receptor beta chains below, sequenced in a study of T-cell memory formation after mild COVID-19 (dated by TCRdb to about 2021). Library construction relied on 5' RACE. Sequencing was carried out with an Illumina NovaSeq 6000. The public reads were quality trimmed at Q25 with fastp and then assembled into clones with MiXCR by TCRdb, keeping productive beta chains. Entries are consolidated by CDR3 protein sequence, retaining the most common genes and DNA. This sample is represented by roughly 400,000 distinct CDR3 sequences; around a sixth of them were singletons. Around a fifth of the sample lies in the top ten. Sequenced sample: PBMCs or a T cell subset sorted from them (not recorded which). These receptors were collected from a man between 18 and 35 years old who had mild COVID-19 (a few samples of this study predate the infection). The sample titles of this study are shuffled in the database, so cell type and time point are left out; the donor was told from shared clones.

This rearrangement joins TRBV4-1 to TRBJ1-1, with 7 bases fitting TRBD1. This CDR3 has 16 amino acids. V dropped 3 bases and J dropped 0; count of bases not matched to a gene: 7. Germline V gives CDR1 MGHRA, CDR2 YSYEKL. The CDR3, as DNA: TGCGCCAGCAGCCAGTGGGGGGACAGTTTGAACACTGAAGCTTTCTTT. Translated: CASSQWGDSLNTEAFF.

This clonotype was detected ten times or more. The chain joins TRBV7-7 to TRBJ2-5, with D possibly being TRBD2 (6 bases). Germline CDR1 SSHAT, CDR2 FNYEAQ (reference sequence). Trimming shortened V by 5 bases and J by 2 bases, and 9 bases separated the two germline ends. The CDR3 length is 13 residues. CDR3 residues: CASSVGLQETQYF. Here the CDR3 DNA reads TGTGCCAGCAGCGTGGGACTGCAAGAGACCCAGTACTTC.

J is TRBJ1-5 and V is TRBV7-2, with D possibly matching TRBD1 (5 bases). This CDR3 is 15 amino acids long. Germline-derived CDR1 and CDR2 are SGHTA and FQGNSA. Trimming took off 0 bases at V and 6 bases at J, with 12 bases between the two ends. DNA for the CDR3: TGTGCCAGCAGCTTAGCGGGGCAGGGAGGTCAGCCCCAGCATTTT. Its protein product is CASSLAGQGGQPQHF.

This clonotype was observed a few times. The rearrangement uses TRBV11-2 and TRBJ2-7; D might be TRBD1 (5 bases). CDR1 is SGHAT and CDR2 is FQNNGV in the germline V gene. The CDR3 loop spans 13 amino acids. Deletions cut 1 base from V and 5 bases from J, with 9 bases between. CDR3 sequence (DNA): TGTGCCAGCAGCTTAGCAGGGAACAACGAGCAGTACTTC. It encodes CASSLAGNNEQYF. The whole variable domain, remainder taken from reference TRBV11-2 and TRBJ2-7, is EAGVAQSPRYKIIEKRQSVAFWCNPISGHATLYWYQQILGQGPKLLIQFQNNGVVDDSQLPKDRFSAERLKGVDSTLKIQPAKLEDSAVYLCASSLAGNNEQYFGPGTRLTVT.

The chain employs TRBV7-3 and TRBJ2-2; D not certain. The CDR3 runs 14 residues. V lost 5 bases to trimming and J lost 1 base, with 8 bases between them. CDR1 SGHTA and CDR2 FQGTGA come from the germline V gene. CDR3 region: CASSRSRNTGELFF. The CDR3 nucleotides read TGTGCCAGCAGCCGAAGCAGGAACACCGGGGAGCTGTTTTTT.